The rows below give T cell receptor beta chains drawn from one sample of a study of T cells after posttransplantation cyclophosphamide. Profiling relied on immunoSEQ multiplex PCR, and the TCRdb table lists in-frame clones only, not all of them. This sample yields approximately 30,000 clones, of which 86% are seen a single time; 2.5% to 4% belongs to the top ten. Sequenced input: PBMCs. The source of these receptors is a man between 50 and 59 years old. CDR3s include the opening cysteine and the closing phenylalanine or tryptophan. The D gene is left open where the match is weak. Rows give clone size only sometimes, using once, few, many, or a class for an expanded clone.

TRBJ1-1 | . | TRBV7-3 | . | TGTGCCAGCAGCCCTAGGCGGAACACTGAAGCTTTCTTT | CASSPRRNTEAFF
TRBJ2-1 | few | TRBV4-2 | . | TGTGCCAGCAGCCAAGTTGGAGCGAATGAGCAGTTCTTC | CASSQVGANEQFF
TRBJ2-1 | . | TRBV27 | . | TGTGCCAGCAAACGGACTACCCACAATGAGCAGTTCTTC | CASKRTTHNEQFF
TRBJ2-7 | . | TRBV2 | . | TGTGCCAGCAGGGATGACAGGCATCCCCCCTACGAGCAGTACTTC | CASRDDRHPPYEQYF
TRBJ1-2 | . | TRBV28 | . | TGTGCCAGCAGCCTAGGGGGCTATGGCTACACCTTC | CASSLGGYGYTF
TRBJ2-5 | once | TRBV11-2 | . | TGTGCCAGCAGCTTAGAGTGGGGCAACGAAGAGACCCAGTACTTC | CASSLEWGNEETQYF
TRBJ1-1 | . | TRBV6-4 | . | TGTGCCAGCAGCATGGAGATGAACACTGAAGCTTTCTTT | CASSMEMNTEAFF
TRBJ2-4 | . | TRBV2 | TRBD1 | TGTGCCAGCAAGGAATCCCAGGGGGCGCTTAGGGGCAAAAACATTCAGTACTTC | CASKESQGALRGKNIQYF
TRBJ1-1 | . | TRBV6-1 | . | TGTGCCAGCATTCCCCTAGGCTCGAACACTGAAGCTTTCTTT | CASIPLGSNTEAFF
TRBJ2-5 | . | TRBV6-6 | . | TGTGCCAGCAGCCGGGGGGCGGGAGAAGAGACCCAGTACTTC | CASSRGAGEETQYF
TRBJ2-7 | once | TRBV19 | . | TGTGCCAGTAGTAAAGAGTTACTCTACGAGCAGTACTTC | CASSKELLYEQYF
TRBJ2-7 | . | TRBV30 | . | TGTGCCTGCTGGTCGGGAAGCTCCTACGAGCAGTACTTC | CACWSGSSYEQYF
TRBJ1-5 | . | TRBV6-1 | TRBD1 | TGTGCCGGCCGACAGGGGGCGGCTCAGCCCCAGCATTTT | CAGRQGAAQPQHF
TRBJ2-5 | . | TRBV5-1 | . | TGCGCCAGCAGCCGGACGGGACTTCCGGAGACCCAGTACTTC | CASSRTGLPETQYF
TRBJ2-5 | . | TRBV10-3 | . | TGTGCCATCAGTGGGGTGTGGCGGGAAGAGACCCAGTACTTC | CAISGVWREETQYF
TRBJ1-3 | . | TRBV11-3 | . | TGTGCCAGCAGCTTACGGACAGTTGGAAACACCATATATTTT | CASSLRTVGNTIYF
TRBJ2-5 | . | TRBV7-6 | . | TGTGCCAGCAGCACAGGGATAGGGAACCAAGAGACCCAGTACTTC | CASSTGIGNQETQYF
TRBJ2-7 | . | TRBV4-2 | TRBD1 | TGTGCCAGCAGCCAGGAGCTCGGACAGGGGGTATACGAGCAGTACTTC | CASSQELGQGVYEQYF
TRBJ2-5 | . | TRBV6-5 | TRBD1 | TGTGCCAGCAGTCCACCCGGGACAGGGAGAAAGACCCAGTACTTC | CASSPPGTGRKTQYF
TRBJ1-3 | few | TRBV6-5 | . | TGTGCCAGCAGTTACTCGGAGGGATCTGGAAACACCATATATTTT | CASSYSEGSGNTIYF
TRBJ1-6 | few | TRBV18 | . | TGTGCCAGCTCACCTTATTCCGAGAATAATTCACCCCTCCACTTT | CASSPYSENNSPLHF
TRBJ2-7 | . | TRBV4-2 | . | TGTGCCAGCAGCCAAGTTTATTCCGGGGTCGAGCAGTACTTC | CASSQVYSGVEQYF
TRBJ1-1 | . | TRBV7-3 | TRBD1 | TGTGCCAGCAGCAACTCAGGGGGGAACACTGAAGCTTTCTTT | CASSNSGGNTEAFF
TRBJ2-7 | . | TRBV11-2 | TRBD2 | TGTGCCAGCAGGCCTCAACTAGCGGGAGTAAACTACGAGCAGTACTTC | CASRPQLAGVNYEQYF
TRBJ2-5 | . | TRBV28 | TRBD1 | TGTGCCAGCAGTTTGGGACAGCCGAATTCTAAGCATCAGTACTTC | CASSLGQPNSKHQYF
TRBJ1-1 | . | TRBV5-4 | TRBD1 | TGTGCCAGCAGCCAAGCCCCAACAGGGGGTGAAGCTTTCTTT | CASSQAPTGGEAFF
TRBJ1-2 | . | TRBV30 | TRBD1 | TGTGCCTGGAGTGGGGACAGGCGAAACTATGGCTACACCTTC | CAWSGDRRNYGYTF
TRBJ2-7 | . | TRBV28 | . | TGTGCCAGTAGAAGTTACGAGCAGTACTTC | CASRSYEQYF
TRBJ2-7 | few | TRBV7-8 | TRBD2 | TGTGCCAGCAGCTTAATGGGGGGGACTAGCGGGGTTCACGAGCAGTACTTC | CASSLMGGTSGVHEQYF
TRBJ2-7 | . | TRBV7-8 | TRBD2 | TGTGCCAGCAGCCCCCTGGACCGGGAGGCGTCCTACGAGCAGTACTTC | CASSPLDREASYEQYF
TRBJ1-2 | few | TRBV10-3 | TRBD1 | TGTGCCACCGGACAGGGAAGTGGCTACACCTTC | CATGQGSGYTF
TRBJ2-3 | . | TRBV7-6 | . | TGTGCCAGCAGCCTCGCGACTGGGACAGATACGCAGTATTTT | CASSLATGTDTQYF
TRBJ2-7 | . | TRBV27 | TRBD1 | TGTGCCAGCAGTACAGGGGCCACCTACGAGCAGTACTTC | CASSTGATYEQYF
TRBJ2-7 | . | TRBV14 | . | TGTGCCAGCAGCCGTGCTGGCTTTCCCTACGAGCAGTACTTC | CASSRAGFPYEQYF